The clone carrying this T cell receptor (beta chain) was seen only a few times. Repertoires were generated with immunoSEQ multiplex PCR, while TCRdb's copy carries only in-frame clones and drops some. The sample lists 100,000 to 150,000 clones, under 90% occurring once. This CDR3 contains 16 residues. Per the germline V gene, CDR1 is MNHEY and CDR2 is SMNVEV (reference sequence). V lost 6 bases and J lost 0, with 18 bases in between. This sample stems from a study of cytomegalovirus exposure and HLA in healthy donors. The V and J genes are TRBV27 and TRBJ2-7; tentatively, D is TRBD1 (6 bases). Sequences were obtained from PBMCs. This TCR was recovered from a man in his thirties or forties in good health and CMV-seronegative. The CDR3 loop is CASSDLQGYFSYEQYF. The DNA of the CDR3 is TGTGCCAGCAGCGACTTACAGGGCTACTTCTCCTACGAGCAGTACTTC.